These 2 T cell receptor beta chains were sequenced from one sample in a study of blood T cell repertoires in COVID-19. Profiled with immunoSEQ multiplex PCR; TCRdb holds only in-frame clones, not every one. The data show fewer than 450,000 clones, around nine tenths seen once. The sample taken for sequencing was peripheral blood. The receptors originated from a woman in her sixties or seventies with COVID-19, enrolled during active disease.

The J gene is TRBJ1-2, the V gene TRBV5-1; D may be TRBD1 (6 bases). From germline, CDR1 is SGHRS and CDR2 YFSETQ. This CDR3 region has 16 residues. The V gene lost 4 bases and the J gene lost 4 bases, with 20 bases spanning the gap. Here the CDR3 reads CASSPNTGSFVYGYTF. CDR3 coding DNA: TGCGCCAGCAGCCCGAACACAGGGAGTTTTGTCTATGGCTACACCTTC.

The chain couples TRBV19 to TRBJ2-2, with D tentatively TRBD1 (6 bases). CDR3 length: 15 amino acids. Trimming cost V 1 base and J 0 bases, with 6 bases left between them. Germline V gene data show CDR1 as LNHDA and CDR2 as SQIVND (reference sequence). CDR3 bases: TGTGCCAGTAGTATAGGGACAGCGAACACCGGGGAGCTGTTTTTT. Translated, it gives CASSIGTANTGELFF.